The rows below give T cell receptor beta chains drawn from one sample of a study of blood T cell repertoires in COVID-19. TCRdb keeps only in-frame clones here, not all; method: immunoSEQ multiplex PCR. The sample holds roughly 700,000 clones, around 89% seen once. Sequencing used peripheral blood. These receptors originate from a woman younger than 30 with acute or convalescent COVID-19. The CDR3 runs from the conserved cysteine through the conserved F or W. The D gene is left open where the match is weak. Size tells how often a clone was seen (once, few, many) or the class of an expanded clone, and some rows leave it out.

TRBV5-1	NA	TRBJ1-2	TRBD1	CASSSDRGGSYGYTF	TGCGCCAGCAGCTCCGACAGGGGGGGGTCATATGGCTACACCTTC
TRBV27	NA	TRBJ1-1	TRBD1	CASSLRTGDGAFF	TGTGCCAGCAGTTTAAGGACAGGGGACGGAGCTTTCTTT
TRBV6-5	NA	TRBJ1-6	TRBD1	CASIPGQDYNSPLHF	TGTGCCAGCATTCCCGGACAGGACTATAATTCACCCCTCCACTTT
TRBV7-2	NA	TRBJ1-1	NA	CASSPLGGDRNTEAFF	TGTGCCAGCAGCCCCTTAGGCGGGGATAGGAACACTGAAGCTTTCTTT
TRBV21-1	NA	TRBJ1-1	NA	CASSDGQGLLTEAFF	TGTGCCAGCAGCGACGGACAGGGCCTCCTCACTGAAGCTTTCTTT
TRBV29-1	NA	TRBJ1-2	NA	CSPRTQDHYGYTF	TGCAGCCCCCGGACTCAAGACCACTATGGCTACACCTTC
TRBV9	few	TRBJ1-3	NA	CASSVSISGNTIYF	TGTGCCAGCAGCGTTTCTATATCTGGAAACACCATATATTTT
TRBV18	NA	TRBJ1-2	TRBD1	CASSLLDRGKNYGYTF	TGTGCCAGCTCACTCCTTGACAGGGGGAAAAACTATGGCTACACCTTC
TRBV5-6	NA	TRBJ1-1	NA	CASSLPSTNTEAFF	TGTGCCAGCAGCTTGCCTTCTACGAACACTGAAGCTTTCTTT
TRBV6-2/TRBV6-3	NA	TRBJ1-5	NA	CASSWGAQPQHF	TGTGCCAGCAGTTGGGGAGCCCAGCCCCAGCATTTT
TRBV6-2/TRBV6-3	NA	TRBJ1-2	NA	CASSPSANYGYTF	TGTGCCAGCAGCCCTTCGGCTAACTATGGCTACACCTTC
TRBV10-3	NA	TRBJ1-2	NA	CATLQTALVGGGYTF	TGTGCCACCTTGCAGACAGCCCTGGTGGGGGGTGGCTACACCTTC
TRBV3-1/TRBV3-2	few	TRBJ1-2	NA	CASSQSEFRDWGF	TGTGCCAGCAGCCAGTCGGAGTTCAGGGACTGGGGCTTC
TRBV6-5	NA	TRBJ1-1	NA	CASSYSIAGRYTEAFF	TGTGCCAGCAGTTACTCGATTGCAGGGAGGTACACTGAAGCTTTCTTT
TRBV6-1	NA	TRBJ2-2	TRBD2	CASSALAGINTGELFF	TGTGCCAGCAGTGCACTAGCGGGGATTAACACCGGGGAGCTGTTTTTT
TRBV3-1/TRBV3-2	NA	TRBJ1-1	TRBD1	CASMPGGAYTEAFF	TGTGCCAGCATGCCAGGGGGAGCCTACACTGAAGCTTTCTTT
TRBV6-5	once	TRBJ1-2	TRBD1	CASSYSSRGTYGYTF	TGTGCCAGCAGTTACTCGTCCAGGGGGACCTATGGCTACACCTTC
TRBV4-3	NA	TRBJ2-7	NA	CASSQGGRYEQYF	TGCGCCAGCAGCCAAGGGGGGCGTTACGAGCAGTACTTC
TRBV5-5	once	TRBJ1-5	NA	CASSSGGVEQPQHF	TGTGCCAGCAGCAGCGGGGGGGTGGAACAGCCCCAGCATTTT
TRBV20-1	NA	TRBJ1-5	NA	CSASRWQGWDQPQHF	TGCAGTGCTAGTAGGTGGCAGGGGTGGGATCAGCCCCAGCATTTT
TRBV5-8	NA	TRBJ2-2	NA	CASSWDLNTGELFF	TGTGCCAGCAGCTGGGACTTGAACACCGGGGAGCTGTTTTTT
TRBV6-5	NA	TRBJ2-7	TRBD1	CASSPGQVVYEQYF	TGTGCCAGCAGCCCGGGACAGGTAGTCTACGAGCAGTACTTC
TRBV12-3/TRBV12-4	NA	TRBJ2-7	NA	CASSSRFYEQYF	TGTGCCAGCAGCTCCAGGTTCTACGAGCAGTACTTC
TRBV3-1/TRBV3-2	NA	TRBJ1-1	NA	CASSQDGTEAFF	TGTGCCAGCAGCCAAGACGGCACTGAAGCTTTCTTT
TRBV9	NA	TRBJ1-2	NA	CASSRETYGYTF	TGTGCCAGCAGTAGGGAGACCTATGGCTACACCTTC
TRBV7-9	NA	TRBJ2-2	TRBD2	CASGLAGVGTGELFF	TGTGCCAGTGGACTAGCGGGGGTCGGGACCGGGGAGCTGTTTTTT
TRBV25-1	few	TRBJ1-2	NA	CASSETGSYTF	TGTGCCAGCAGTGAGACAGGAAGCTACACCTTC
TRBV7-2	NA	TRBJ1-2	TRBD1	CASSLGDRGSEGYTF	TGTGCCAGCAGCTTAGGCGACAGGGGCTCGGAGGGCTACACCTTC
TRBV10-3	NA	TRBJ1-2	NA	CAAGGGSGYTF	TGTGCCGCCGGGGGCGGGAGTGGCTACACCTTC
TRBV11-3	NA	TRBJ1-6	NA	CASSLGAQNSPLHF	TGTGCCAGCAGCTTAGGGGCCCAAAATTCACCCCTCCACTTT
TRBV12-3/TRBV12-4	NA	TRBJ2-7	NA	CASSLSSDEQYF	TGTGCCAGCAGCCTATCCTCCGACGAGCAGTACTTC
TRBV7-2	NA	TRBJ1-1	TRBD1	CASSPGTGWITEAFF	TGTGCCAGCAGCCCCGGGACAGGGTGGATCACTGAAGCTTTCTTT
TRBV6-4	NA	TRBJ1-2	NA	CASSDRGTIYGYTF	TGTGCCAGCAGTGACAGGGGGACCATCTATGGCTACACCTTC
TRBV2	NA	TRBJ2-7	NA	CASSDRADPYEQYF	TGTGCCAGCAGTGACAGGGCAGACCCCTACGAGCAGTACTTC
TRBV7-2	NA	TRBJ1-5	TRBD1	CASSLITGGQPQHF	TGTGCCAGCAGCTTAATAACAGGGGGTCAGCCCCAGCATTTT
TRBV29-1	NA	TRBJ1-1	NA	CSGRDNTEAFF	TGCAGCGGGCGGGACAACACTGAAGCTTTCTTT
TRBV20-1	NA	TRBJ1-2	NA	CSASTGLTNYGYTF	TGCAGTGCTAGTACAGGTCTAACTAACTATGGCTACACCTTC
TRBV19	NA	TRBJ2-2	TRBD1	CASSTPGQKNLNTGELFF	TGTGCCAGTAGCACCCCGGGACAGAAAAACCTAAACACCGGGGAGCTGTTTTTT
TRBV18	NA	TRBJ2-4	NA	CASSPEGVAKNIQYF	TGTGCCAGCTCACCCGAGGGGGTAGCCAAAAACATTCAGTACTTC
TRBV19	NA	TRBJ1-6	NA	CASSMGGGYNSPLHF	TGTGCCAGTAGTATGGGCGGGGGCTATAATTCACCCCTCCACTTT
TRBV9	NA	TRBJ1-2	TRBD1	CASSGGTVPNYGYTF	TGTGCCAGCAGCGGCGGGACAGTCCCTAACTATGGCTACACCTTC
TRBV6-2/TRBV6-3	NA	TRBJ1-2	TRBD1	CASSPRDRRKNGYTF	TGTGCCAGCAGTCCCCGGGACAGGAGAAAAAATGGCTACACCTTC